One sample yielded the 28 T cell receptor beta chains listed below, sequenced in a study of blood T cell repertoires in COVID-19. Using immunoSEQ multiplex PCR, the repertoire was profiled, and TCRdb retains in-frame clones only, with some absent. The sample includes fewer than 200,000 clones, about 80% of them seen just once. Sample: peripheral blood. The receptors were sampled from a woman older than 75 with acute or convalescent COVID-19.

The chain links TRBV7-9 to TRBJ2-2, with 8 bases identical to TRBD1. Trimming cost V 4 bases and J 4 bases; bases outside gene matches: 5. The CDR3 sequence is 15 residues long. Germline V gene sequence: CDR1 SEHNR, CDR2 FQNEAQ (reference sequence). CDR3 nucleotides: TGTGCCAGCAGCTCCAGGGGGCTCATCACCGGGGAGCTGTTTTTT. It encodes CASSSRGLITGELFF. Looking up the rest from reference TRBV7-9 and TRBJ2-2 gives the full variable domain: DTGVSQNPRHKITKRGQNVTFRCDPISEHNRLYWYRQTLGQGPEFLTYFQNEAQLEKSRLLSDRFSAERPKGSFSTLEIQRTEQGDSAMYLCASSSRGLITGELFFGEGSRLTVL.

CDR3 in DNA: TGTGCCAGCAGCTTAGGAGCGGGAGGGCCGTACGAGCAGTACTTC. Translated: CASSLGAGGPYEQYF. This chain joins TRBV7-8 and TRBJ2-7, with TRBD2 identical over 10 bases. The V and J ends lost 1 base and 4 bases, in that order; junction bases with no gene match: 4. CDR1 and CDR2 (germline): SGHVS, FQNEAQ. This CDR3 spans 15 amino acids. Looking up the rest from reference TRBV7-8 and TRBJ2-7 gives the full variable domain: GAGVSQSPRYKVAKRGQDVALRCDPISGHVSLFWYQQALGQGPEFLTYFQNEAQLDKSGLPSDRFFAERPEGSVSTLKIQRTQQEDSAVYLCASSLGAGGPYEQYFGPGTRLTVT.

The V call is TRBV7-9, the J call TRBJ1-2, with D tentatively TRBD1 (6 bases). V dropped 3 bases and J dropped 8 bases, with 13 bases sitting between them. CDR1 and CDR2 (germline): SEHNR, FQNEAQ (reference sequence). The CDR3 consists of 13 residues. For the CDR3, the DNA is TGTGCCAGCAGCTTTGAACAGGGAGACGGCTACACCTTC. It translates to CASSFEQGDGYTF. Full variable domain (missing parts from reference TRBV7-9 and TRBJ1-2): DTGVSQNPRHKITKRGQNVTFRCDPISEHNRLYWYRQTLGQGPEFLTYFQNEAQLEKSRLLSDRFSAERPKGSFSTLEIQRTEQGDSAMYLCASSFEQGDGYTFGSGTRLTVV.

The CDR3 DNA reads as TGTGCCATCGTACCTTATGGGAGGCGCTTTGATGGCTACACCTTC. Translation gives CAIVPYGRRFDGYTF. The genes are TRBV5-4 and TRBJ1-2; D ambiguous. Trimming removed 9 bases at V and 6 bases at J, with 24 bases between. Germline CDR1 and CDR2: SGHNT and YYREEE (reference sequence). The CDR3 covers 15 residues.

This clone showed up just a few times. The chain combines TRBV5-5 with TRBJ1-1; the match to TRBD1 covers 7 bases. The CDR3 consists of 12 residues. Germline loops: CDR1 SGHKS, CDR2 YYEKEE (reference sequence). V was clipped by 4 bases and J by 7 bases; unmatched bases: 4. The DNA of the CDR3 is TGTGCCAGCAGCGTTGGGACAGTTGAAGCTTTCTTT. It codes for CASSVGTVEAFF. The full variable domain, its missing parts supplied by reference TRBV5-5 and TRBJ1-1, is DAGVTQSPTHLIKTRGQQVTLRCSPISGHKSVSWYQQVLGQGPQFIFQYYEKEERGRGNFPDRFSARQFPNYSSELNVNALLLGDSALYLCASSVGTVEAFFGQGTRLTVV.

The J gene is TRBJ2-2, the V gene TRBV19; D is undetermined. The CDR3 totals 11 residues. The germline CDR1 and CDR2 sequences are LNHDA and SQIVND (reference sequence). Trimming stripped 6 bases from V and 4 bases from J, with 3 bases between. CDR3 region: CASRATGELFF. CDR3 bases: TGTGCCAGTAGGGCCACCGGGGAGCTGTTTTTT.

The V call is TRBV7-9, the J call TRBJ2-7; weak D call: TRBD1 (5 bases). The CDR3 spans 14 residues. Germline CDR1 and CDR2: SEHNR and FQNEAQ (reference sequence). Trimming stripped 1 base from V and 0 bases from J, with 7 bases between. CDR3 sequence reads: CASSLGTGSYEQYF. The CDR3 DNA is TGTGCCAGCAGCTTAGGCACAGGCTCCTACGAGCAGTACTTC.

This clone was observed once. The chain has TRBV18 and TRBJ2-6; 10 bases are shared with TRBD2. V trimming: 6 bases; J trimming: 0 bases; junction bases outside the gene matches: 8. This CDR3 contains 18 residues. Germline values: CDR1 KGHSH, CDR2 LQKENI. CDR3 DNA: TGTGCCAGCTCTCTAACTAGCGGGACCCACTCTGGGGCCAACGTCCTGACTTTC. Its translation: CASSLTSGTHSGANVLTF.

V is TRBV29-1 and J is TRBJ2-3, with TRBD2 matching 8 bases. CDR1 and CDR2 from the germline V gene are SQVTM and ANQGSEA. V was clipped by 4 bases and J by 2 bases; unmatched bases: 8. This CDR3 comprises 15 residues. The CDR3 DNA sequence: TGCAGCGTTGGGGGGACTAGTCCGATCACAGATACGCAGTATTTT. Protein: CSVGGTSPITDTQYF.

The chain uses TRBV7-8 and TRBJ1-4, with 8 bases lining up with TRBD1. Germline lookup yields CDR1 SGHVS and CDR2 FQNEAQ. The junction had 6 bases not matched to a gene; V was cut back by 2 bases and J by 10 bases. The CDR3 is 14 amino acids. The CDR3 nucleotides read TGTGCCAGCAGCTTAAACAGGGGGATTGGAAAACTGTTTTTT. Its protein is CASSLNRGIGKLFF.

The V call is TRBV5-4, the J call TRBJ1-1, with 11 bases identical to TRBD1. Germline CDR1 and CDR2: SGHNT and YYREEE (reference sequence). The J segment lost 3 bases and the V segment lost 0 bases, leaving 1 base of the junction unmatched. The CDR3 loop spans 15 amino acids. CDR3 sequence reads: CASSLGGQGDTEAFF. The CDR3 DNA sequence: TGTGCCAGCAGCTTGGGGGGACAGGGGGACACTGAAGCTTTCTTT.

The rearrangement links TRBV5-1 to TRBJ2-1; TRBD1 aligns across 8 bases. There are 12 residues in the CDR3. V lost 2 bases to trimming and J lost 10 bases; unmatched junction nucleotides: 2. The germline V gene has CDR1 SGHRS and CDR2 YFSETQ. CDR3 nucleotides: TGCGCCAGCAGCTTACAGGGGGTGGAGCAGTTCTTC. As protein: CASSLQGVEQFF.

The chain has TRBV5-1 and TRBJ1-1, with 10 bases that match TRBD1. In germline, CDR1 is SGHRS, CDR2 YFSETQ. V dropped 1 base and J dropped 4; count of bases not matched to a gene: 7. The CDR3 has 16 amino acids. The CDR3: CASSLIGTGVSTEAFF. CDR3 DNA: TGCGCCAGCAGCTTGATCGGGACAGGGGTAAGCACTGAAGCTTTCTTT. Together with reference TRBV5-1 and TRBJ1-1, the CDR3 gives the full variable domain: KAGVTQTPRYLIKTRGQQVTLSCSPISGHRSVSWYQQTPGQGLQFLFEYFSETQRNKGNFPGRFSGRQFSNSRSEMNVSTLELGDSALYLCASSLIGTGVSTEAFFGQGTRLTVV.

The chain employs TRBV5-4 and TRBJ1-2; TRBD1 aligns across 7 bases. Germline V gene lookup returns CDR1 SGHNT and CDR2 YYREEE (reference sequence). The V gene end was trimmed by 4 bases and the J gene end by 4 bases; junction bases not matched to a gene: 10. The CDR3 runs to 15 residues. This chain's CDR3 is CASSPEGGAFYGYTF. CDR3 DNA: TGTGCCAGCAGCCCTGAAGGGGGCGCTTTCTATGGCTACACCTTC.

J is TRBJ1-2 and V is TRBV19; TRBD1 agrees at 8 bases. This CDR3 comprises 14 residues. Trimming at V came to 4 bases and at J to 2 bases, leaving 3 bases not matched to a gene. Germline V CDR1 and CDR2: LNHDA, SQIVND (reference sequence). DNA for the CDR3: TGTGCCAGTAGTACGGACAGGGCAAACTATGGCTACACCTTC. Translation: CASSTDRANYGYTF.

The chain combines TRBV13 with TRBJ1-2, with D perhaps TRBD1 (6 bases). CDR1 is PRHDT, CDR2 FYEKMQ, per germline (reference sequence). The V end lost 7 bases, the J end lost 2 bases, and 20 bases lay between the germline ends. The CDR3 loop spans 16 amino acids. This CDR3 reads CASNLRGQNLNYGYTF. The CDR3 DNA reads TGTGCCAGCAATCTAAGGGGACAAAACCTGAACTATGGCTACACCTTC.

V gene TRBV7-9 combines with J gene TRBJ1-2; possible D gene TRBD1, 6 bases. Trimming shortened V by 1 base and J by 4 bases, and 13 bases separated the two germline ends. This CDR3 contains 15 residues. CDR1 and CDR2 (germline): SEHNR, FQNEAQ (reference sequence). CDR3 residues: CASSLEVGRGYGYTF. CDR3 sequence (DNA): TGTGCCAGCAGCTTAGAAGTAGGCAGGGGCTATGGCTACACCTTC.

This clone was picked up a small number of times. This rearrangement joins TRBV18 to TRBJ1-1, with 7 positions matching TRBD1. The V segment lost 6 bases and the J segment 5 bases; nucleotides outside the gene matches: 9. Germline values: CDR1 KGHSH, CDR2 LQKENI. The CDR3 extends over 14 amino acids. The CDR3 DNA follows: TGTGCCAGCTCGCTTTCTCAGGGGGTGACTGAAGCTTTCTTT. Translated, it gives CASSLSQGVTEAFF.

This sequence joins TRBV23-1 and TRBJ1-4; D might be TRBD1 (6 bases). TRBV23-1 is treated as an ORF (open reading frame) with a function not yet certain. The CDR3 runs to 15 residues. V was cut by 8 bases and J by 3 bases, with 16 bases left in between. CDR3 residues: CASAGGARANEKLFF. The CDR3 region has the DNA TGCGCCAGCGCCGGGGGGGCGCGGGCTAATGAAAAACTGTTTTTT.

As to this clone: Distinct nucleotide sequences in the sample also encode this CDR3. The chain recombines TRBV27 with TRBJ1-5; D is ambiguous. Trimming left V 3 bases short and J 4 bases short, with 4 bases between. The CDR3 consists of 12 residues. Per germline, CDR1 MNHEY and CDR2 SMNVEV (reference sequence). Here the CDR3 DNA reads TGTGCCAGCAGTTTTCTTAATCAGCCCCAGCATTTT. It encodes CASSFLNQPQHF.

Concerning this clone itself: The sample carries other DNA sequences with the same CDR3. The rearrangement uses TRBV4-3 and TRBJ1-6; possible D gene TRBD1, 5 bases. CDR3 length: 14 residues. The V and J ends lost 0 bases and 7 bases respectively, with 7 bases between them. Germline CDR1 is LGHNA and CDR2 is YSLEER. The CDR3 spells CASSQDRGNSPLHF. CDR3 in DNA: TGCGCCAGCAGCCAAGATCGGGGGAATTCACCCCTCCACTTT.

The chain recombines TRBV2 with TRBJ2-7; D is perhaps TRBD2 (5 bases). CDR1 is SNHLY and CDR2 is FYNNEI in the germline V gene. The CDR3 extends over 13 amino acids. V was shortened by 7 bases and J by 1 base, with 11 bases between the two germline ends. CDR3 region: CASIHGISYEQYF. In nucleotides, the CDR3 is TGTGCCAGCATTCACGGGATTTCCTACGAGCAGTACTTC.

The V gene is TRBV29-1, the J gene TRBJ1-1; D gene ambiguous. Germline CDR1 and CDR2: SQVTM and ANQGSEA. This CDR3 comprises 12 residues. Trimming cost V 6 bases and J 4 bases, with 12 bases left between them. CDR3: CSVQRLSTEAFF. The DNA of the CDR3 is TGCAGCGTCCAACGGTTGTCCACTGAAGCTTTCTTT. Variable domain in full (rest from reference TRBV29-1 and TRBJ1-1): SAVISQKPSRDICQRGTSLTIQCQVDSQVTMMFWYRQQPGQSLTLIATANQGSEATYESGFVIDKFPISRPNLTFSTLTVSNMSPEDSSIYLCSVQRLSTEAFFGQGTRLTVV.

A word on this clone: This sample includes further DNA sequences coding for the same CDR3. The J gene is TRBJ1-1, the V gene TRBV5-1, with D perhaps matching TRBD1 (5 bases). Germline V CDR1 and CDR2: SGHRS, YFSETQ. V was pared by 4 bases and J by 1 base, with 8 bases between. The CDR3 is made up of 13 amino acids. CDR3 in DNA: TGCGCCAGCAGCAGCCAGGGGAACACTGAAGCTTTCTTT. It translates to CASSSQGNTEAFF.

The rearrangement uses TRBV29-1 and TRBJ1-1, with D maybe TRBD1 (6 bases). The CDR3 runs to 13 residues. Germline V gene sequence: CDR1 SQVTM, CDR2 ANQGSEA. Trimming stripped 4 bases from V and 0 bases from J, with 9 bases between. The CDR3 reads CSVGQALNTEAFF. In DNA, the CDR3 is TGCAGCGTTGGACAGGCTCTGAACACTGAAGCTTTCTTT.

This clone showed up just once. This sequence joins TRBV6-2 or TRBV6-3 and TRBJ2-1; D uncertain. CDR3 length: 12 amino acids. V lost 3 bases and J lost 4, with 4 bases in between. Germline CDR1 and CDR2: MNHEY and SVGEGT. CDR3 nucleotides: TGTGCCAGCAGTTATCAGTACAATGAGCAGTTCTTC. It yields the protein CASSYQYNEQFF.

The genes are TRBV11-1 and TRBJ2-7; the D gene is possibly TRBD1 (7 bases). Looked up from germline, CDR1 is SGHAT and CDR2 is FQDESV (reference sequence). V was cut by 3 bases and J by 4 bases, with 13 bases left in between. CDR3 size: 14 residues. CDR3 in amino acids: CASSFDREAYEQYF. The CDR3 nucleotides are TGTGCCAGCAGCTTCGACAGGGAGGCTTACGAGCAGTACTTC.

The chain combines TRBV4-1 with TRBJ2-4, with D maybe TRBD2 (5 bases). The CDR3 sequence is 16 residues long. Trimming removed 3 bases at V and 0 bases at J, with 12 bases between. Germline lookup yields CDR1 MGHRA and CDR2 YSYEKL. CDR3 nucleotide sequence: TGCGCCAGCAGCCACTATCAGAGGGAAGCCAAAAACATTCAGTACTTC. This codes for CASSHYQREAKNIQYF.